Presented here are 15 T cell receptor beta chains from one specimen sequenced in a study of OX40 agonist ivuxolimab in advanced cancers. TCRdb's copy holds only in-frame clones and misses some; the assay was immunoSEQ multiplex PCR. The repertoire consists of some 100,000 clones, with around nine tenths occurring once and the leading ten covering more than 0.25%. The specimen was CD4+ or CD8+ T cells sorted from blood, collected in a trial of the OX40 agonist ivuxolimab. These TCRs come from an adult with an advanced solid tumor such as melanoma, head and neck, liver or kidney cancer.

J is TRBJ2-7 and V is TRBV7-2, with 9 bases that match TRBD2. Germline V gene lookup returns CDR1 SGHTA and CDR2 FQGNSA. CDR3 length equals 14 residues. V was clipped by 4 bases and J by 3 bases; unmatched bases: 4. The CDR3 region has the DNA TGTGCCAGCAGCTCAGCGGGAGGCAGCTACGAGCAGTACTTC. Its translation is CASSSAGGSYEQYF.

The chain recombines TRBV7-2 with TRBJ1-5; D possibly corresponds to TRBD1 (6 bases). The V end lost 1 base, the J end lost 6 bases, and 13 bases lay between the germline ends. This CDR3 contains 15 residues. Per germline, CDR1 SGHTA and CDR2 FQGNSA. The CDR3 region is CASSLVGGEGQPQHF. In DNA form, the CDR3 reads TGTGCCAGCAGCTTAGTTGGGGGCGAGGGTCAGCCCCAGCATTTT.

The CDR3 reads CASSPSGSRKNEQFF. DNA for the CDR3: TGTGCCAGCAGCCCTAGCGGGAGTCGGAAGAATGAGCAGTTCTTC. The chain couples TRBV7-3 to TRBJ2-1; 10 nucleotides match TRBD2. Germline V gene lookup returns CDR1 SGHTA and CDR2 FQGTGA. V lost 5 bases, J lost 7 bases, and 8 bases stayed unmatched. CDR3 length equals 15 residues.

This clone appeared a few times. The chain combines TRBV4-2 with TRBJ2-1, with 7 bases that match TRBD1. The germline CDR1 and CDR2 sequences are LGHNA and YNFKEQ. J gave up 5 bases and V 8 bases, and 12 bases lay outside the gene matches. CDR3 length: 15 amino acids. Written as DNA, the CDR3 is TGTGCCAGCCGGGACGACAGGGTGGGTAACAATGAGCAGTTCTTC. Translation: CASRDDRVGNNEQFF.

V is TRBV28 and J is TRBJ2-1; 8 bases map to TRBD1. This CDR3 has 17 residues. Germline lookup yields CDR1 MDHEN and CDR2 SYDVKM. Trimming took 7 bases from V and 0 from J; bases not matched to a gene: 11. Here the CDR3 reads CASTHSGQASSYNEQFF. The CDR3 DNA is TGTGCCAGCACCCATTCGGGACAGGCGAGCTCCTACAATGAGCAGTTCTTC.

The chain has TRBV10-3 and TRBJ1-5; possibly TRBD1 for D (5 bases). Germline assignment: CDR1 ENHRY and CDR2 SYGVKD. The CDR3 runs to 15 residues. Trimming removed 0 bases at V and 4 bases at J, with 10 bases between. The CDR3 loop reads CAISESGLENQPQHF. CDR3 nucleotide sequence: TGTGCCATCAGTGAGTCGGGACTGGAGAATCAGCCCCAGCATTTT.

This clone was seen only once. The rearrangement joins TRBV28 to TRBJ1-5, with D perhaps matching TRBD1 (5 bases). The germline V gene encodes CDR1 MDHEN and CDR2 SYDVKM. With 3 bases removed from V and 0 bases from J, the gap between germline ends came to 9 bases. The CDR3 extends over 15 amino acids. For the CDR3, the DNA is TGTGCCAGCAGTTTGCAGGGACCTAGCAATCAGCCCCAGCATTTT. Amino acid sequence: CASSLQGPSNQPQHF.

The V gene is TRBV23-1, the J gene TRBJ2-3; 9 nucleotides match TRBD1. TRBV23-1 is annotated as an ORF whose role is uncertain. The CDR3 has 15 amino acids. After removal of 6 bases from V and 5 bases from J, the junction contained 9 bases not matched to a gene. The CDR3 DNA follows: TGCGCCAGCAGCTTTAACAGGGGGCGGAGAGATACGCAGTATTTT. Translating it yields CASSFNRGRRDTQYF.

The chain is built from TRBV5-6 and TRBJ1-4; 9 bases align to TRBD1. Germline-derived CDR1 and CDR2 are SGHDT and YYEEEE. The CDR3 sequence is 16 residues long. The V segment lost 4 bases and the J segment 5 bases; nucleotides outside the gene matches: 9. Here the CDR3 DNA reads TGTGCCAGCAGCGGGGGGACAGGGATGAGGAATGAAAAACTGTTTTTT. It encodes CASSGGTGMRNEKLFF.

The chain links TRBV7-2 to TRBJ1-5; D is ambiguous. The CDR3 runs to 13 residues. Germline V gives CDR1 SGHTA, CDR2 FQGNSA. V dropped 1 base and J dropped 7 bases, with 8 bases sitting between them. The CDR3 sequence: CASSLGRVQPQHF. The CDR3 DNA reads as TGTGCCAGCAGCTTAGGGAGGGTCCAGCCCCAGCATTTT.

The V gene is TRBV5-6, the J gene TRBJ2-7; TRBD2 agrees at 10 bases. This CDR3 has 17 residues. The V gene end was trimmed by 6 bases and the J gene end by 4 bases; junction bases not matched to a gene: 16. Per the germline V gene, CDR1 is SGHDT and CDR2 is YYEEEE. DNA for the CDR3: TGTGCCAGCACCACCTGGTCTAGCGGGAGTTTTTTGTACGAGCAGTACTTC. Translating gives CASTTWSSGSFLYEQYF.

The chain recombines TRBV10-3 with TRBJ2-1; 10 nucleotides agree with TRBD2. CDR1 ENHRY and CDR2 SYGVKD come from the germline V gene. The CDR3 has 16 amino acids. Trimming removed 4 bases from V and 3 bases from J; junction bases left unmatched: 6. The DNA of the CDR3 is TGTGCCATCAGTGGGTACACTAGCGGGATCTACAATGAGCAGTTCTTC. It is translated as CAISGYTSGIYNEQFF.

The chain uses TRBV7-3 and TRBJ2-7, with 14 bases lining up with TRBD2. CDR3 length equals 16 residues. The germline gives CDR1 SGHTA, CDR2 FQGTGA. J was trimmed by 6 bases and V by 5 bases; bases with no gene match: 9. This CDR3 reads CASSPGTSGSIGEQYF. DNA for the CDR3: TGTGCCAGCAGCCCCGGGACTAGCGGGAGTATTGGCGAGCAGTACTTC.

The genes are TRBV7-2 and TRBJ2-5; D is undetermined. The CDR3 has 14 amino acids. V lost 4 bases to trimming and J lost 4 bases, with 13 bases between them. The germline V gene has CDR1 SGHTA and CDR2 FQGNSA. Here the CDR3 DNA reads TGTGCCAGCAGCTCCCTGGGGTACCGAGAGACCCAGTACTTC. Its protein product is CASSSLGYRETQYF. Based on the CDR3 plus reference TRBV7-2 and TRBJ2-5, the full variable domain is GAGVSQSPSNKVTEKGKDVELRCDPISGHTALYWYRQSLGQGLEFLIYFQGNSAPDKSGLPSDRFSAERTGGSVSTLTIQRTQQEDSAVYLCASSSLGYRETQYFGPGTRLLVL.

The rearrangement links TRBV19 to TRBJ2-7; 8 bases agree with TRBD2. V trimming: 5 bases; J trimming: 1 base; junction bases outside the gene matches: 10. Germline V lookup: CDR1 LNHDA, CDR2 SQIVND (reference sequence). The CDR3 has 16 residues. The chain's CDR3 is CASSFSGTRGSYEQYF. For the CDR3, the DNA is TGTGCCAGTAGTTTCTCCGGGACTAGAGGGTCCTACGAGCAGTACTTC.